A selection of T cell receptor beta chains follows, all from one sample in a study of T cells in Graves' hyperthyroidism and ophthalmopathy. TCRdb re-called the multiplex PCR reads through MiXCR, storing one row per CDR3 protein. The repertoire consists of 650,000 to 850,000 distinct CDR3 sequences, with roughly a sixth occurring once and the leading ten covering about a sixth. The source material was blood. The receptors derive from a woman aged 45-60 years with Graves' hyperthyroidism that later progressed to Graves' ophthalmopathy. Both conserved end residues are part of each CDR3. Fields, in order: clone size, D gene, V gene, J gene, CDR3 DNA, CDR3 protein. D genes are given only for firm matches. Size tells how often a clone was seen (once, few, many) or the class of an expanded clone, and some rows leave it out.

>few|.|TRBV6-1|TRBJ1-2
TGTGCCAGCAGTTATTCCACCGGGGGATTGGTCGGTGGCTACACCTTC
CASSYSTGGLVGGYTF
>.|.|TRBV2|TRBJ1-1
TGTGCCAGCAGTGAAGGCGGGCCAATAAAAGGGGCTTTCTTT
CASSEGGPIKGAFF
>.|.|TRBV5-4|TRBJ2-1
TGTGCCAGCAGCCAGACCGGCCTAGGCTACAATGAGCAGTTCTTC
CASSQTGLGYNEQFF
>many|.|TRBV2|TRBJ1-5
TGTGCCAGCAGTTTCGGGGGGGCAAGGCAGCCCCAGCATTTT
CASSFGGARQPQHF
>.|.|TRBV7-3|TRBJ2-1
TGTGCCAGCAGTTTAGAACTAGAAAACTACAATGAGCAGTTCTTC
CASSLELENYNEQFF
>many|.|TRBV11-2|TRBJ1-2
TGTGCCAGCAGCTTAGCCCGCTTTGGACAGAGCTATGGCTACACCTTC
CASSLARFGQSYGYTF
>.|.|TRBV18|TRBJ1-2
TGTGCCAGCACTCTGGAGGAAGCGAGCTATGGCTACACCTTC
CASTLEEASYGYTF
>.|TRBD2|TRBV5-1|TRBJ2-7
TGCGCCAGCAGCTTGGCCGTGACTAGCGGGGGGGCAAAGGAGCAGTACTTC
CASSLAVTSGGAKEQYF
>.|TRBD2|TRBV20-1|TRBJ2-7
TGCAGTGCTACTAGCGGGGGGGCCATTTACGAGCAGTACTTC
CSATSGGAIYEQYF
>.|.|TRBV28|TRBJ1-5
TGTGCCAGCAGTGGAATTTTCAGGGATCAGCCCCAGCATTTT
CASSGIFRDQPQHF
>.|.|TRBV6-8|TRBJ2-1
TGTGCCACCCACCCCGTCGGGTCCTACAATGAGCAGTTCTTC
CATHPVGSYNEQFF
>.|TRBD1|TRBV20-1|TRBJ2-5
TGCAGCGCTAGAGCTTCGGGACAGAAGGAGACCCAGTACTTC
CSARASGQKETQYF
>.|TRBD1|TRBV6-1|TRBJ1-1
TGTGCCGGAAGGGACAGGGTGGTGAACACTGAAGCTTTCTTT
CAGRDRVVNTEAFF
>.|TRBD1|TRBV20-1|TRBJ2-2
TGCAGTGCCAAGGACAGGGTCAACACCGGGGAGCTGTTTTTT
CSAKDRVNTGELFF
>many|.|TRBV20-1|TRBJ1-4
TGCAGTGCTAGAGATGTGGCCCAGGGCGAGGCTAATGAAAAACTGTTTTTT
CSARDVAQGEANEKLFF
>many|.|TRBV12-3/TRBV12-4|TRBJ1-5
TGTGCCAGCAGCACCGGGGCGGGTGATCAGCCCCAGCATTTT
CASSTGAGDQPQHF
>many|TRBD1|TRBV3-1|TRBJ1-4
TGTGCCAGCAGCAGACCGGACAGGGGGCGAGGTGAAAAACTGTTTTTT
CASSRPDRGRGEKLFF
>.|TRBD2|TRBV4-2|TRBJ2-1
TGTGCCAGCAGCCAAGGGGCCCGGGGGGGACCCTACAATGAGCAGTTCTTC
CASSQGARGGPYNEQFF
>few|TRBD1|TRBV2|TRBJ1-6
TGTGCCAGCGTGGACAGGGGGCTTTATTCACCCCTCCACTTT
CASVDRGLYSPLHF
>many|TRBD1|TRBV12-3/TRBV12-4|TRBJ1-2
TGTGCCAGCAGTTTATCACAGGGGGCTAGCTATGGCTACACCTTC
CASSLSQGASYGYTF
>many|.|TRBV5-1|TRBJ2-7
TGCGCCAGCAGCTTTCAAGGGGGATCCTACGAGCAGTACTTC
CASSFQGGSYEQYF
>many|.|TRBV11-2|TRBJ2-1
TGTGCCAGCAGCCCCAGATATGGTAGGTTAGACAATGAGCAGTTCTTC
CASSPRYGRLDNEQFF
>.|.|TRBV7-9|TRBJ1-1
TGTGCCAGCAGCTTAGGGTGGGCAGGGGTTACGAACACTGAAGCTTTCTTT
CASSLGWAGVTNTEAFF